This is a list of T cell receptor beta chains from one sample in a study of Tregs in tolerant kidney transplant recipients. The repertoire was sequenced with immunoSEQ multiplex PCR; TCRdb's copy has only in-frame clones and lacks some. The table has about 240,000 clones, approximately 84% seen once; the top ten hold less than 0.75%. What was sequenced was CD4+ T cells from blood. These receptors came from a human donor in good health. CDR3s include the opening cysteine and the closing phenylalanine or tryptophan. A D gene is named only where the DNA matches it firmly. Clone size is given for some rows only: seen once, a few or many times, or a class if the clone is expanded.

clone_size,d_call,v_call,j_call,cdr3_nt,cdr3_aa
NA,NA,TRBV11-3,TRBJ2-2,TGTGCCAGTGCCCTTGCCCGGTCCGGGGAGCTGTTTTTT,CASALARSGELFF
NA,TRBD1,TRBV2,TRBJ2-3,TGTGCCAGTAGATGGACAGGGGTAGGAGATACGCATTATTTT,CASRWTGVGDTHYF
NA,TRBD1,TRBV29-1,TRBJ1-2,TGCAGCCTTGGGGGGACAGGGGGTCATGGCTACACCTTC,CSLGGTGGHGYTF
NA,TRBD2,TRBV15,TRBJ2-1,TGTGCCACCAGCAGAGATTTCTTCGGACTAGCGGGGCATGAGCAGTTCTTC,CATSRDFFGLAGHEQFF
NA,NA,TRBV19,TRBJ1-2,TGTGCCAGTACCAGGGGAGGTGGTGACTATGGCTACACCTTC,CASTRGGGDYGYTF
NA,TRBD1,TRBV7-8,TRBJ2-7,TGTGCCAGCAGCTCTAGGTGGGACAGCAGCTACGAGCAGTACTTC,CASSSRWDSSYEQYF
NA,NA,TRBV9,TRBJ1-1,TGTGCCAGCAGCGTAGTGGGGGCTCACACTGAAGCTTTCTTT,CASSVVGAHTEAFF
NA,TRBD2,TRBV9,TRBJ2-7,TGTGCCAGCAGCCCGAGCTGGACTAGGTCCGACGAGCAGTACTTC,CASSPSWTRSDEQYF
NA,NA,TRBV7-2,TRBJ2-5,TGTGCCAGCAGCATGTCACCGGGACTGCAGAAGACCCAGTACTTC,CASSMSPGLQKTQYF
once,NA,TRBV6-1,TRBJ1-1,TGTGCCAGCAGTGAAGGAGGTGGGGGCCGTGAAGCTTTCTTT,CASSEGGGGREAFF
NA,NA,TRBV6-1,TRBJ1-3,TGTGCCAGCAGCCCCCAGGGGATCTCTGGAAACACCATATATTTT,CASSPQGISGNTIYF
once,TRBD1,TRBV5-1,TRBJ2-7,TGCGCCAGCAGCTCGCGGGACAGGGGGCCCTACGAGCAGTACTTC,CASSSRDRGPYEQYF
once,TRBD1,TRBV2,TRBJ2-3,TGTGCCAGCAGCCTCACAGGGGGCAGGACAGATACGCAGTATTTT,CASSLTGGRTDTQYF
NA,TRBD1,TRBV18,TRBJ2-4,TGTGCCAGCTCAACTCGGACAGGGTTCGTAAACATTCAGTACTTC,CASSTRTGFVNIQYF
NA,NA,TRBV9,TRBJ1-1,TGTGCCAGCAGCGTAAAGTCCTACGACACTGAAGCTTTCTTT,CASSVKSYDTEAFF
NA,NA,TRBV6-5,TRBJ1-5,TGTGCCAGCAGTTCTGTCGGGCGTATTCAGCCCCAGCATTTT,CASSSVGRIQPQHF
NA,NA,TRBV19,TRBJ1-1,TGTGCCAGTAGTCCCGAGACAGTTAACACTGAAGCTTTCTTT,CASSPETVNTEAFF
NA,NA,TRBV27,TRBJ1-2,TGTGCCAGCAGCGACGGGGGAGGCTACACCTTC,CASSDGGGYTF
NA,NA,TRBV4-1,TRBJ2-3,TGCGCCAGCAGCCAAGTCGGGACCCTTCGAGGAGATACGCAGTATTTT,CASSQVGTLRGDTQYF
NA,NA,TRBV5-1,TRBJ2-2,TGCGCCAGCAGCCACTCCGGGCAGCGGACCGGGGAGCTGTTTTTT,CASSHSGQRTGELFF
NA,NA,TRBV6-1,TRBJ2-1,TGTGCCAGCAGTCCGATATACAATGAGCAGTTCTTC,CASSPIYNEQFF
NA,TRBD2,TRBV6-5,TRBJ2-5,TGTGCCAGCAGACGCCGGGGGGGGGAGACCCAGTACTTC,CASRRRGGETQYF
NA,TRBD1,TRBV7-8,TRBJ2-7,TGTGCCAGCAGCTTAGCAGGCAGGGGGGAGCAGTACTTC,CASSLAGRGEQYF
NA,TRBD2,TRBV19,TRBJ2-7,TGTGCCAGTAGTTCTCGGACTAGCGGGGTGGCCTCCTACGAGCAGTACTTC,CASSSRTSGVASYEQYF
NA,TRBD1,TRBV9,TRBJ2-5,TGTGCCAGCAGCCCTCGACAGGGGGTTGGAGAGACCCAGTACTTC,CASSPRQGVGETQYF
NA,NA,TRBV10-3,TRBJ2-5,TGTGCCATCAGTGAAACGCAAGAGACCCAGTACTTC,CAISETQETQYF
NA,TRBD1,TRBV6-1,TRBJ2-3,TGTGCCAGCAACCGGGACAGGACGACAGATACGCAGTATTTT,CASNRDRTTDTQYF
NA,NA,TRBV6-1,TRBJ1-4,TGTGCCAGCAGGAGCTCAGGGGCAACTAATGAAAAACTGTTTTTT,CASRSSGATNEKLFF
once,TRBD1,TRBV11-2,TRBJ1-5,TGTGCCAGCAGCACGAGCAGGGGGACAACAAATCAGCCCCAGCATTTT,CASSTSRGTTNQPQHF
NA,NA,TRBV5-3,TRBJ1-2,TGTGCCAGAAGCGCGCCGGGAGAGCCTAACTATGGCTACACCTTC,CARSAPGEPNYGYTF
few,TRBD1,TRBV5-6,TRBJ1-1,TGTGCCAGCAGCATAAGACAGGGGGCTGAAGCTTTCTTT,CASSIRQGAEAFF
NA,NA,TRBV7-8,TRBJ1-1,TGTGCCAGCAGCTTAAGAACCGGGGGCAGGATCACTGAAGCTTTCTTT,CASSLRTGGRITEAFF
NA,NA,TRBV5-6,TRBJ2-1,TGTGCCAGCAGCTCCCTTGGTCCAGGGTTAGAGCAGTTCTTC,CASSSLGPGLEQFF
once,NA,TRBV29-1,TRBJ1-1,TGCAGCGTTGTTCCCCCCCCTGGACGGAACACTGAAGCTTTCTTT,CSVVPPPGRNTEAFF
NA,NA,TRBV5-1,TRBJ2-7,TGCGCCAGCAGTTCAATTCCGGGGGGCCAGTCCCACGAGCAGTACTTC,CASSSIPGGQSHEQYF
NA,TRBD1,TRBV10-3,TRBJ1-6,TGTGCCATCAGGGGACAGGGTGTTAATTCACCCCTCCACTTT,CAIRGQGVNSPLHF
NA,TRBD2,TRBV6-1,TRBJ2-3,TGTGCCAGCAGTGAAGCGGGACTAGCGGACCGCACAGATACGCAGTATTTT,CASSEAGLADRTDTQYF
NA,NA,TRBV7-3,TRBJ2-2,TGTGCCAGCAGCTTAAGCGGCGGGGAGCTGTTTTTT,CASSLSGGELFF
few,NA,TRBV6-1,TRBJ1-2,TGTGCCAGCAGTGAAAGAGGGAGTTATGGCTACACCTTC,CASSERGSYGYTF
NA,NA,TRBV29-1,TRBJ2-7,TGCAGCGTTGCAGGGTTAGGCGAGCAGTACTTC,CSVAGLGEQYF
once,NA,TRBV9,TRBJ2-2,TGTGCCAGCAGCGTCCCTCCTAATCCCGGGGAGCTGTTTTTT,CASSVPPNPGELFF
NA,NA,TRBV15,TRBJ1-1,TGTGCCACCAGCAGAGTGACAGGTCTGAACACTGAAGCTTTCTTT,CATSRVTGLNTEAFF
once,TRBD1,TRBV5-1,TRBJ1-1,TGCGCCAGCAGCCCGCAGGGGGGGGCTGAAGCTTTCTTT,CASSPQGGAEAFF
NA,TRBD2,TRBV7-8,TRBJ2-7,TGTGCCAGCAGCGTACTAGCGGACTCCTACGAGCAGTACTTC,CASSVLADSYEQYF
NA,NA,TRBV20-1,TRBJ2-7,TGCAGTGCCAGAGGAGACTACGAGCAGTACTTC,CSARGDYEQYF
NA,NA,TRBV15,TRBJ2-7,TGTGCCACCAGCAGAGATGCGGGGTACGAGCAGTACTTC,CATSRDAGYEQYF
few,NA,TRBV11-2,TRBJ1-1,TGTGCCAGCAGCCTCCAGAACACTGAAGCTTTCTTT,CASSLQNTEAFF
NA,NA,TRBV21-1,TRBJ2-7,TGTGCCAGCAGCCTCCCGGGACTAGCGGCCCCCTACGAGCAGTACTTC,CASSLPGLAAPYEQYF
once,NA,TRBV20-1,TRBJ2-5,TGCAGTGCTGTCGGAGAGACCCAGTACTTC,CSAVGETQYF
NA,NA,TRBV18,TRBJ1-2,TGTGCCAGCTCACTAAGCGACAGCTATGGCTACACCTTC,CASSLSDSYGYTF
NA,TRBD2,TRBV10-3,TRBJ2-3,TGTGCCATCAGTGGGGAAGCGGGGGGGACAGATACGCAGTATTTT,CAISGEAGGTDTQYF
NA,NA,TRBV2,TRBJ2-1,TGTGCCAGCAGTTGGAGACAGATCTACAATGAGCAGTTCTTC,CASSWRQIYNEQFF
NA,TRBD1,TRBV10-3,TRBJ1-5,TGTGCCATCAGCGAGGGACAGGGGATCAATCAGCCCCAGCATTTT,CAISEGQGINQPQHF
NA,TRBD1,TRBV18,TRBJ1-1,TGTGCCAGCTCACCAATTCCCACCGGGACAGCCTACACTGAAGCTTTCTTT,CASSPIPTGTAYTEAFF
NA,TRBD1,TRBV7-8,TRBJ1-2,TGTGCCAGCAGCTCAAACAGGGACAGCTTCTATGGCTACACCTTC,CASSSNRDSFYGYTF
NA,NA,TRBV7-9,TRBJ2-6,TGTGCCAGCAGGGGCCAGGCTGGGGCCAACGTCCTGACTTTC,CASRGQAGANVLTF
NA,NA,TRBV5-1,TRBJ2-1,TGCGCCAGCAGCCCGGGACCCCGTGGGGAGCAGTTCTTC,CASSPGPRGEQFF
NA,NA,TRBV19,TRBJ2-1,TGTGCCAGTAGTTTGGATTCGACAGGATGGCGGGAGCAGTTCTTC,CASSLDSTGWREQFF
NA,NA,TRBV6-5,TRBJ2-7,TGTGCCAGCGCCGAATCGATGCACTACGAGCAGTACTTC,CASAESMHYEQYF
NA,TRBD1,TRBV2,TRBJ1-2,TGTGCCAGCAGCAGGACAGGGGGCGTTGGCTACACCTTC,CASSRTGGVGYTF